This TCR beta chain was sequenced during a study of shared clonotypes between healthy human individuals. TCRdb's table, derived via immunoSEQ multiplex PCR, lists solely in-frame clones and lacks some. Among about 110,000 clones listed, roughly 70% were seen once. Germline lookup yields CDR1 SGHTA and CDR2 FQGNSA. CDR3 length: 14 amino acids. V lost 0 bases and J 7 bases, leaving 10 bases between the germline ends. The receptor's source is a woman younger than 45 in good health. Sequenced input: memory CD8+ T cells sorted from blood. As for subset: CD45RO+ cells pooled with CCR7-negative TemRA cells. J is TRBJ1-5 and V is TRBV7-2; the D gene is possibly TRBD1 (6 bases). The CDR3 sequence is CASSLAGGRQPQHF. Here the CDR3 DNA reads TGTGCCAGCAGCTTAGCGGGGGGCAGGCAGCCCCAGCATTTT.